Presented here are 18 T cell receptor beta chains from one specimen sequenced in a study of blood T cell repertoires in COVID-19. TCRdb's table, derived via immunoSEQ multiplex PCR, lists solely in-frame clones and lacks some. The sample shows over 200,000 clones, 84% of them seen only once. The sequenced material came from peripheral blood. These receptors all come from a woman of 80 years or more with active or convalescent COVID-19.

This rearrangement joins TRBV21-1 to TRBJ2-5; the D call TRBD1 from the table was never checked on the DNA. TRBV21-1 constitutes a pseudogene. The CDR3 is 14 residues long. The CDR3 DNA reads TGTGCCAGCACCTATGGGACATCTCAAGAGACCCAGTACTTC. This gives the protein CASTYGTSQETQYF.

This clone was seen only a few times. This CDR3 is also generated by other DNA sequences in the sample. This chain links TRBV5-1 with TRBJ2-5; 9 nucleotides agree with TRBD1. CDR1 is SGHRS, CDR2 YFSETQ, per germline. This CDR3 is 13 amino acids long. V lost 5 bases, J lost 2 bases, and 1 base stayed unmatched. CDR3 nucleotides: TGCGCCAGCAGTGGACAGGGGCAAGAGACCCAGTACTTC. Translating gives CASSGQGQETQYF.

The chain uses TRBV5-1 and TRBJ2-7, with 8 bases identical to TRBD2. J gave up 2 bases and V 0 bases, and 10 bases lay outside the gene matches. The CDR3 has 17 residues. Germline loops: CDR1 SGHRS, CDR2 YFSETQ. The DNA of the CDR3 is TGCGCCAGCAGCTTGGGGGTCAGCGGGAGTAGCCCCTACGAGCAGTACTTC. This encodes CASSLGVSGSSPYEQYF.

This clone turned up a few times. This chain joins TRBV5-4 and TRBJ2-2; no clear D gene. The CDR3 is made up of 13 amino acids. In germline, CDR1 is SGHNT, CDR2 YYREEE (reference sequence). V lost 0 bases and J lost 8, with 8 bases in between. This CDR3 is CASSLDGWGELFF. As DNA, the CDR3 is TGTGCCAGCAGCTTGGACGGGTGGGGGGAGCTGTTTTTT.

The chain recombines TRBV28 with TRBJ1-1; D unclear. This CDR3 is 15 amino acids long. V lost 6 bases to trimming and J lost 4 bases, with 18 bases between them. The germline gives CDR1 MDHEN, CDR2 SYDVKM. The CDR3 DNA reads TGTGCCAGCAGCCCCTCTAGGAGATTTTTCACTGAAGCTTTCTTT. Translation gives CASSPSRRFFTEAFF.

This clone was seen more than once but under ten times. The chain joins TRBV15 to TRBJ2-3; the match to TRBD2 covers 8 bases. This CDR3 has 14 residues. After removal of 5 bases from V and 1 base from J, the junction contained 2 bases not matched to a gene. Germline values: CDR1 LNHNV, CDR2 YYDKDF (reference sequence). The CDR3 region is CATSGGLGTDTQYF. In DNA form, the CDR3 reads TGTGCCACCAGCGGGGGACTAGGCACAGATACGCAGTATTTT.

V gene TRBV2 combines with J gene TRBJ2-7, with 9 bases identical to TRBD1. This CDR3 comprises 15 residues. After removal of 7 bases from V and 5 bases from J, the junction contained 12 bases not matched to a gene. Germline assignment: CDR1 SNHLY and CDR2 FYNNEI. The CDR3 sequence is CASTEPGTGRDEQYF. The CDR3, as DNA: TGTGCCAGCACCGAACCCGGGACAGGGAGGGACGAGCAGTACTTC.

CDR3 sequence (DNA): TGTGCCAGCAGTCGTCCGGGGGGGCGAACTGAAGCTTTCTTT. Translation gives CASSRPGGRTEAFF. This chain joins TRBV14 and TRBJ1-1, with a tentative D call TRBD1 (6 bases). Germline V gives CDR1 SGHDN, CDR2 FVKESK. The CDR3 runs 14 residues. Trimming removed 6 bases at V and 5 bases at J, with 16 bases between.

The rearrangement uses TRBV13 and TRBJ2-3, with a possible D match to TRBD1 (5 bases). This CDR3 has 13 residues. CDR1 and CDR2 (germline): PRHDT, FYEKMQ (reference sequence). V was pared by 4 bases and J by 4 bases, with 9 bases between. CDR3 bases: TGTGCCAGCAGCTCCAGGGCCCCAGATACGCAGTATTTT. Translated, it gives CASSSRAPDTQYF.

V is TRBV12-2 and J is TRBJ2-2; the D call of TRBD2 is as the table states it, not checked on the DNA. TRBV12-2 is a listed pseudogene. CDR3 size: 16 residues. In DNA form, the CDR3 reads TGTGCAAGTCGCTTAGCGGCGGGAGGGCCTCCCGGGGAGCTGTTTTTT. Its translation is CASRLAAGGPPGELFF.

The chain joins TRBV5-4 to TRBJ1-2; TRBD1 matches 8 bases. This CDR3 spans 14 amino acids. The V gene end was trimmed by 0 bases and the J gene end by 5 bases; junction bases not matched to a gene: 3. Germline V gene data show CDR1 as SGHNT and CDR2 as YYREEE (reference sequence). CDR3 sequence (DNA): TGTGCCAGCAGCTTGGTGACAGGGGAATATGGCTACACCTTC. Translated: CASSLVTGEYGYTF.

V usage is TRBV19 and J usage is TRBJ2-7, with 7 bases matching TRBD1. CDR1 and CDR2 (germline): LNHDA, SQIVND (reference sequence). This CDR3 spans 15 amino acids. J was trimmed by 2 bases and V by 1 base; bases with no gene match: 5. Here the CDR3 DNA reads TGTGCCAGTAGTATAGTGTGGACAGGTCCCTACGAGCAGTACTTC. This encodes CASSIVWTGPYEQYF.

In DNA form, the CDR3 reads TGTGCCAGCTCTGGGAAGGGGGCCAGAACTAATCCCTCTGGAAACACCATATATTTT. Its protein is CASSGKGARTNPSGNTIYF. J is TRBJ1-3 and V is TRBV7-9; the match to TRBD1 covers 7 bases. V shed 8 bases, J shed 0 bases, and the junction held 19 bases outside the gene matches. The CDR3 has 19 residues. The germline V gene has CDR1 SEHNR and CDR2 FQNEAQ (reference sequence).

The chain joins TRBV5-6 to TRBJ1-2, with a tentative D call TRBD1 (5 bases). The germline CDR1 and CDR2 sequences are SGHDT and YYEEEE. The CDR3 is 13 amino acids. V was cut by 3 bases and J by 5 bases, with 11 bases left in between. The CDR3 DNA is TGTGCCAGCAGCTACGGGGGAGGATATGGCTACACCTTC. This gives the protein CASSYGGGYGYTF.

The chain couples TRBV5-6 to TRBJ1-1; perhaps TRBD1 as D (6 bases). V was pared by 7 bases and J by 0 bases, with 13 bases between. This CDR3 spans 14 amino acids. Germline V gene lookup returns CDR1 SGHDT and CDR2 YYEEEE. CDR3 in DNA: TGTGCCAGCCGGCACGGACAGCTGAACACTGAAGCTTTCTTT. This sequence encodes CASRHGQLNTEAFF.

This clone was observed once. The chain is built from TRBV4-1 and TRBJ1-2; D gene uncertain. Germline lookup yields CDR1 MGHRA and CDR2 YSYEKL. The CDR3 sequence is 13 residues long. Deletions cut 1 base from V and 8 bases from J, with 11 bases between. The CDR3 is CASSQGDRKGYTF. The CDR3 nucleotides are TGCGCCAGCAGCCAAGGTGATAGAAAAGGCTACACCTTC.

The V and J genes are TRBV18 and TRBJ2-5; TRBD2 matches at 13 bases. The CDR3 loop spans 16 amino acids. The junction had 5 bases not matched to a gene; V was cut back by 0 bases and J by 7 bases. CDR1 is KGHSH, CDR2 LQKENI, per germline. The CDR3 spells CASSPPGLAGPGTQYF. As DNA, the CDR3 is TGTGCCAGCTCACCACCGGGACTAGCGGGGCCCGGGACCCAGTACTTC.

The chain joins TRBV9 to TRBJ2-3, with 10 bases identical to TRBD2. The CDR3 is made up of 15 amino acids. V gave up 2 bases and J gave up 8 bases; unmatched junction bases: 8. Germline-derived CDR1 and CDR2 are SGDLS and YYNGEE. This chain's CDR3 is CASSVESSGGPTQYF. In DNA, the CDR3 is TGTGCCAGCAGCGTTGAATCTAGCGGGGGACCTACGCAGTATTTT. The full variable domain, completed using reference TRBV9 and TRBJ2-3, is DSGVTQTPKHLITATGQRVTLRCSPRSGDLSVYWYQQSLDQGLQFLIQYYNGEERAKGNILERFSAQQFPDLHSELNLSSLELGDSALYFCASSVESSGGPTQYFGPGTRLTVL.